A selection of T cell receptor beta chains follows, all from one sample in a study of blood T cell repertoires in COVID-19. This table comes from immunoSEQ multiplex PCR, and its TCRdb copy is limited to in-frame clones, with some not included. Among 40,000 to 55,000 clones listed, roughly 88% were seen once. Material: peripheral blood. The source is a human donor in a cohort sampled during active COVID-19. Both conserved end residues are part of each CDR3. A D gene is named only where the DNA matches it firmly. Expanded clones get a size class; other rows say once, few or many, or leave the size out.

v_call: TRBV5-6
clone_size: .
d_call: .
j_call: TRBJ1-5
cdr3_length: 16
cdr3_nt: TGTGCCAGCAGCTGGAGTGAAGGCGGAGGAAATCAGCCCCAGCATTTT
cdr3_aa: CASSWSEGGGNQPQHF

v_call: TRBV7-8
clone_size: .
d_call: .
j_call: TRBJ1-1
cdr3_length: 15
cdr3_nt: TGTGCCAGCAGCCCACGGGAGGGGCGAAACACTGAAGCTTTCTTT
cdr3_aa: CASSPREGRNTEAFF

v_call: TRBV5-1
clone_size: .
d_call: .
j_call: TRBJ1-1
cdr3_length: 13
cdr3_nt: TGCGCCAGCAGTCCCATACAGAACACTGAAGCTTTCTTT
cdr3_aa: CASSPIQNTEAFF

v_call: TRBV19
clone_size: once
d_call: .
j_call: TRBJ1-2
cdr3_length: 15
cdr3_nt: TGTGCCAGTAGTATAGATCGTGGGACAAGCTATGGCTACACCTTC
cdr3_aa: CASSIDRGTSYGYTF

v_call: TRBV30
clone_size: few
d_call: .
j_call: TRBJ2-1
cdr3_length: 11
cdr3_nt: TGTGCCTGGAGTGTAGAGGAGGCCCAGTTCTTC
cdr3_aa: CAWSVEEAQFF

v_call: TRBV27
clone_size: .
d_call: .
j_call: TRBJ2-5
cdr3_length: 15
cdr3_nt: TGTGCCAGCAGTTTAGGGTTGGGGCGGGGAGAGACCCAGTACTTC
cdr3_aa: CASSLGLGRGETQYF

v_call: TRBV19
clone_size: .
d_call: .
j_call: TRBJ2-1
cdr3_length: 15
cdr3_nt: TGTGCCAGTAGTATCCGCCCTTTGCAGCGGGATGAGCAGTTCTTC
cdr3_aa: CASSIRPLQRDEQFF

v_call: TRBV6-5
clone_size: .
d_call: TRBD1
j_call: TRBJ1-1
cdr3_length: 12
cdr3_nt: TGTGCCAGCAGTTCAGACAGGGGGAGAGCTTTCTTT
cdr3_aa: CASSSDRGRAFF

v_call: TRBV2
clone_size: few
d_call: .
j_call: TRBJ2-2
cdr3_length: 13
cdr3_nt: TGTGCCAGCGACGACAGAAACACCGGGGAGCTGTTTTTT
cdr3_aa: CASDDRNTGELFF

v_call: TRBV2
clone_size: few
d_call: TRBD1
j_call: TRBJ2-7
cdr3_length: 14
cdr3_nt: TGTGCCAGCAGTTGGTTAAGGGACAGCTACGAGCAGTACTTC
cdr3_aa: CASSWLRDSYEQYF

v_call: TRBV5-6
clone_size: .
d_call: TRBD1
j_call: TRBJ1-2
cdr3_length: 15
cdr3_nt: TGTGCCAGCAGCTTTCCGGGACAGGGGTACTATGGCTACACCTTC
cdr3_aa: CASSFPGQGYYGYTF

v_call: TRBV4-1
clone_size: .
d_call: .
j_call: TRBJ2-2
cdr3_length: 14
cdr3_nt: TGCGCCAGCAGCCAAGTTGCGGGACCCGGGGAGCTGTTTTTT
cdr3_aa: CASSQVAGPGELFF

v_call: TRBV28
clone_size: .
d_call: .
j_call: TRBJ2-2
cdr3_length: 12
cdr3_nt: TGTGCCAGCAGTTTAAGCGCCGGGGAGCTGTTTTTT
cdr3_aa: CASSLSAGELFF

v_call: TRBV7-2
clone_size: .
d_call: TRBD2
j_call: TRBJ2-7
cdr3_length: 16
cdr3_nt: TGTGCCAGCAGCCCTAGGGGAGGGCGCTCATCCTACGAGCAGTACTTC
cdr3_aa: CASSPRGGRSSYEQYF

v_call: TRBV10-2
clone_size: .
d_call: TRBD1
j_call: TRBJ1-5
cdr3_length: 17
cdr3_nt: TGCGCCAGCAGTGATAGGATTAGGACAGGGCCTCATCAGCCCCAGCATTTT
cdr3_aa: CASSDRIRTGPHQPQHF

v_call: TRBV5-4
clone_size: .
d_call: .
j_call: TRBJ2-7
cdr3_length: 14
cdr3_nt: TGTGCCAGCAGCCACGACGGGAGCTCCTACGAGCAGTACTTC
cdr3_aa: CASSHDGSSYEQYF

v_call: TRBV5-1
clone_size: .
d_call: TRBD2
j_call: TRBJ2-3
cdr3_length: 14
cdr3_nt: TGCGCCAGCAGCACGACTAGCGGGACGGATACGCAGTATTTT
cdr3_aa: CASSTTSGTDTQYF

v_call: TRBV28
clone_size: .
d_call: .
j_call: TRBJ2-3
cdr3_length: 13
cdr3_nt: TGTGCCAGCTTCGCAGGGGCCCCAGATACGCAGTATTTT
cdr3_aa: CASFAGAPDTQYF

v_call: TRBV6-5
clone_size: .
d_call: .
j_call: TRBJ2-7
cdr3_length: 14
cdr3_nt: TGTGCCAGCAGCCCAACGACAGGAGCCTACGAGCAGTACTTC
cdr3_aa: CASSPTTGAYEQYF

v_call: TRBV20-1
clone_size: few
d_call: TRBD1
j_call: TRBJ1-2
cdr3_length: 15
cdr3_nt: TGCAGTGCTAGTGACTACAGGGGGCAGGGCTATGGCTACACCTTC
cdr3_aa: CSASDYRGQGYGYTF

v_call: TRBV7-9
clone_size: .
d_call: .
j_call: TRBJ2-3
cdr3_length: 16
cdr3_nt: TGTGCCAGCAGCCCCGGATCACAGGGCGCGACAGATACGCAGTATTTT
cdr3_aa: CASSPGSQGATDTQYF

v_call: TRBV7-8
clone_size: few
d_call: TRBD1
j_call: TRBJ1-5
cdr3_length: 14
cdr3_nt: TGTGCCAGCAGCCCCGGGACAGCGTATCAGCCCCAGCATTTT
cdr3_aa: CASSPGTAYQPQHF

v_call: TRBV18
clone_size: .
d_call: TRBD2
j_call: TRBJ2-7
cdr3_length: 14
cdr3_nt: TGTGCCAGCTCAGGGTTAGCGGGAGGCTACGAGCAGTACTTC
cdr3_aa: CASSGLAGGYEQYF

v_call: TRBV5-5
clone_size: .
d_call: .
j_call: TRBJ2-1
cdr3_length: 14
cdr3_nt: TGTGCCAGCAGCTTGGGTCCAGCGGTAAATGAGCAGTTCTTC
cdr3_aa: CASSLGPAVNEQFF

v_call: TRBV19
clone_size: .
d_call: TRBD1
j_call: TRBJ1-5
cdr3_length: 13
cdr3_nt: TGTGCCAGTAAGAGGGACAGGGATCAGCCCCAGCATTTT
cdr3_aa: CASKRDRDQPQHF

v_call: TRBV18
clone_size: .
d_call: .
j_call: TRBJ2-5
cdr3_length: 15
cdr3_nt: TGTGCCAGCTCCCGAAACAAGGACTCAAAAGAGACCCAGTACTTC
cdr3_aa: CASSRNKDSKETQYF

v_call: TRBV28
clone_size: .
d_call: TRBD2
j_call: TRBJ2-5
cdr3_length: 16
cdr3_nt: TGTGCCAGCAGTTCCCCCGGGCGAGCGGGAGAAGAGACCCAGTACTTC
cdr3_aa: CASSSPGRAGEETQYF

v_call: TRBV21-1
clone_size: .
d_call: .
j_call: TRBJ2-7
cdr3_length: 16
cdr3_nt: TGTGCCAGCAGCAAAGCCTCAGTCAGCGGCTCCTACGAGCAGTACTTC
cdr3_aa: CASSKASVSGSYEQYF

v_call: TRBV7-9
clone_size: .
d_call: TRBD1
j_call: TRBJ1-2
cdr3_length: 16
cdr3_nt: TGTGCCAGCAGCGACCCGGACAGGGGATCGAACTATGGCTACACCTTC
cdr3_aa: CASSDPDRGSNYGYTF

v_call: TRBV19
clone_size: .
d_call: .
j_call: TRBJ2-2
cdr3_length: 15
cdr3_nt: TGTGCCAGTAGTACGCAGGGCATTGGCACCGGGGAGCTGTTTTTT
cdr3_aa: CASSTQGIGTGELFF

v_call: TRBV24-1
clone_size: once
d_call: .
j_call: TRBJ1-1
cdr3_length: 13
cdr3_nt: TGTGCCACCAGTGATCGATACGGGACTGAAGCTTTCTTT
cdr3_aa: CATSDRYGTEAFF

v_call: TRBV5-1
clone_size: .
d_call: TRBD2
j_call: TRBJ2-1
cdr3_length: 16
cdr3_nt: TGCGCCAGCAGCTTTATCGGACTAGCGGGAGAAAGTGAGCAGTTCTTC
cdr3_aa: CASSFIGLAGESEQFF

v_call: TRBV19
clone_size: .
d_call: .
j_call: TRBJ2-1
cdr3_length: 13
cdr3_nt: TGTGCCAGTATGGCAGGGCGTCGGAATGAGCAGTTCTTC
cdr3_aa: CASMAGRRNEQFF

v_call: TRBV9
clone_size: .
d_call: TRBD2
j_call: TRBJ2-7
cdr3_length: 16
cdr3_nt: TGTGCCAGCAGCGTATCCGGGACTAGCGGATACTACGAGCAGTACTTC
cdr3_aa: CASSVSGTSGYYEQYF

v_call: TRBV2
clone_size: .
d_call: .
j_call: TRBJ2-3
cdr3_length: 10
cdr3_nt: TGTGCCAGCGGGAGAGATACGCAGTATTTT
cdr3_aa: CASGRDTQYF

v_call: TRBV19
clone_size: few
d_call: .
j_call: TRBJ2-7
cdr3_length: 14
cdr3_nt: TGTGCCAGTAGTATACGGGACACCGCCTACGAGCAGTACTTC
cdr3_aa: CASSIRDTAYEQYF